This paragraph covers one TCR beta chain sequence. This sample is part of a study of blood T cell repertoires in COVID-19. Study-level information: COVID-19 samples from acute and convalescent phases originated in the United States, Italy and Spain.

The assay was immunoSEQ multiplex PCR, and TCRdb's table has in-frame clones only and misses some. The sample shows some 340,000 clones, 83% of them seen only once. J gave up 0 bases and V 7 bases, and 9 bases lay outside the gene matches. The CDR3 totals 16 residues. The germline CDR1 and CDR2 sequences are LNHDA and SQIVND (reference sequence). Sample: peripheral blood. The receptor was derived from a man under 40 with active or convalescent COVID-19. This sequence joins TRBV19 and TRBJ2-1; TRBD2 matches 7 bases. The CDR3 DNA reads TGTGCCAGTAACCCAAGACGCGGGAGCTCCTACAATGAGCAGTTCTTC. This codes for CASNPRRGSSYNEQFF.